A single T cell receptor (beta chain) is shown here with its context. These data come from a study of blood T cell repertoires in COVID-19. The CDR3 sequence is 13 residues long. Trimming removed 1 base from V and 6 bases from J, with 9 bases in between. CDR1 and CDR2 (germline): KGHSH, LQKENI. The data were produced by immunoSEQ multiplex PCR, yet TCRdb's version contains in-frame clones alone and is incomplete. Counted here are around 170,000 clones, around four fifths occurring once; the ten biggest clones make up 6.5%. The receptor comes from a man between 65 and 80 years old with active or convalescent COVID-19. The sequenced material came from peripheral blood. V gene TRBV18 combines with J gene TRBJ1-1; D call uncertain. DNA for the CDR3: TGTGCCAGCTCACCACTTTCGGAGGCTGAAGCTTTCTTT. Its protein is CASSPLSEAEAFF.